This TCR beta chain was recovered during a study of control samples from healthy donors and cancer patients. With 0 bases clipped from V and 8 bases from J, the junction kept 7 bases outside the gene matches. Looked up from germline, CDR1 is SGDLS and CDR2 is YYNGEE. The length of the CDR3 is 16 residues. Profiled with immunoSEQ multiplex PCR; TCRdb holds only in-frame clones, not every one. The sample yields 100,000 to 150,000 clones, around 87% seen once. The rearrangement joins TRBV9 to TRBJ2-4, with TRBD2 identical over 11 bases. The TCR was taken from a man aged 55-75 years in good health. Sequences were obtained from blood. In DNA, the CDR3 is TGTGCCAGCAGCGTAGGACTAGCGGGGAGCTGGCACATTCAGTACTTC. Encoded protein: CASSVGLAGSWHIQYF. Using reference TRBV9 and TRBJ2-4 for the parts outside the CDR3, the full variable domain is DSGVTQTPKHLITATGQRVTLRCSPRSGDLSVYWYQQSLDQGLQFLIQYYNGEERAKGNILERFSAQQFPDLHSELNLSSLELGDSALYFCASSVGLAGSWHIQYFGAGTRLSVL.